The entry below gives a single T cell receptor beta chain sequence along with its context. The data stem from a study of shared clonotypes between healthy human individuals. Here immunoSEQ multiplex PCR was the method, and the copy in TCRdb shows in-frame clones only, minus some. The top ten clones hold 1.1% of a sample with 2 million to 2.5 million clones, approximately 95% of them seen once. CDR1 and CDR2 (germline): MNHEY, SVGAGI. Unmatched junction bases numbered 5, after V lost 6 bases and J lost 6 bases. The CDR3 consists of 14 residues. CD45RO-negative, CCR7-positively selected cells formed the naive CD8 fraction, excluding terminally differentiated effector memory CD45RA+ cells.

The source is a man aged 18 to 29 in good health. The J gene is TRBJ2-7, the V gene TRBV6-5; 13 positions agree with TRBD2. Input material: naive CD8+ T cells sorted from blood. For the CDR3, the DNA is TGTGCCAGCAGCCTAAGGACTAGCGGGGGCGAGCAGTACTTC. Protein product: CASSLRTSGGEQYF.